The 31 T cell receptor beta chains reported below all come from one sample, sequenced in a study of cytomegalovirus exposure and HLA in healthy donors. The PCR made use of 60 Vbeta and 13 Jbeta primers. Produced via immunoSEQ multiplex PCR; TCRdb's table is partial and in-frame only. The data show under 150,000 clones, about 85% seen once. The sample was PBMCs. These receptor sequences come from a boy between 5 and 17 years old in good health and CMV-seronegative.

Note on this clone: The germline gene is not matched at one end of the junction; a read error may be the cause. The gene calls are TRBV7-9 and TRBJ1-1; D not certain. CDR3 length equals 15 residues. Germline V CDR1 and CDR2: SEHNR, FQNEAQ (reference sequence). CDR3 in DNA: TGTTCCAGCAGCTTAGCCGGGAACCGAAACACTGAAGCTTTCTTT. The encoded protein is CSSSLAGNRNTEAFF.

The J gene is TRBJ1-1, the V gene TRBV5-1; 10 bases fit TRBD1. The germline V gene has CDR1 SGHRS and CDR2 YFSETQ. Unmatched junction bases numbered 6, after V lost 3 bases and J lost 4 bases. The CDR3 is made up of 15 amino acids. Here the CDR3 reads CASSSDRGLITEAFF. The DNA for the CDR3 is TGCGCCAGCAGCTCCGACAGGGGGCTGATCACTGAAGCTTTCTTT.

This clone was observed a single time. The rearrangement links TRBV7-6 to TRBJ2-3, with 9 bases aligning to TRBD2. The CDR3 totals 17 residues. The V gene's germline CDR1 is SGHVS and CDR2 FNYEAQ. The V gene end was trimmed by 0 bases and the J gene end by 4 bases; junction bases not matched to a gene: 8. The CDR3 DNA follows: TGTGCCAGCAGCTTAGCCTCGGCGGGGGGGCGGGCAGATACGCAGTATTTT. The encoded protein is CASSLASAGGRADTQYF.

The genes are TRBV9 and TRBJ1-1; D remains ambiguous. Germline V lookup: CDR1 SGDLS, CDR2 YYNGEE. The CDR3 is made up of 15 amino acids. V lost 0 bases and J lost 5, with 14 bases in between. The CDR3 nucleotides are TGTGCCAGCAGCGTAGAATTGCTAGGTGAAACTGAAGCTTTCTTT. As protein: CASSVELLGETEAFF.

The CDR3 DNA reads as TGTGCCAGCAGTTCCGTAGCGGGAGGGCAATTTGAGCAGTTCTTC. Its protein product is CASSSVAGGQFEQFF. The chain combines TRBV6-5 with TRBJ2-1; 11 bases match TRBD2. The CDR3 runs 15 residues. Germline trimming cut 4 bases from V and 9 bases from J; bases unmatched to any gene: 8. The germline V gene encodes CDR1 MNHEY and CDR2 SVGAGI.

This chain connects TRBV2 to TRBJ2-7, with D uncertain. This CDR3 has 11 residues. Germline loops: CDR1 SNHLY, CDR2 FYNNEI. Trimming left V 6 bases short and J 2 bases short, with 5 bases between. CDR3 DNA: TGTGCCAGCAGCCAGACCTACGAGCAGTACTTC. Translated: CASSQTYEQYF.

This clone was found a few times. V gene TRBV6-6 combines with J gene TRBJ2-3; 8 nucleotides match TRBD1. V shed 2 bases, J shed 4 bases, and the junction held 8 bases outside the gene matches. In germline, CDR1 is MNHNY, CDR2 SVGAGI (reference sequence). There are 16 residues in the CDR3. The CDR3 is CASSYVGTGRADTQYF. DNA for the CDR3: TGTGCCAGCAGTTACGTCGGGACAGGAAGGGCAGATACGCAGTATTTT.

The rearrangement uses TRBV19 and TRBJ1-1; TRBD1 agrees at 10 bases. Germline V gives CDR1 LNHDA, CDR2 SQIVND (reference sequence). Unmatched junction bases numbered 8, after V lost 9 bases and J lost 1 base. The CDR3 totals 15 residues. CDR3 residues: CASGDRGVSNTEAFF. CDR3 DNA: TGTGCCAGCGGGGACAGGGGCGTATCGAACACTGAAGCTTTCTTT.

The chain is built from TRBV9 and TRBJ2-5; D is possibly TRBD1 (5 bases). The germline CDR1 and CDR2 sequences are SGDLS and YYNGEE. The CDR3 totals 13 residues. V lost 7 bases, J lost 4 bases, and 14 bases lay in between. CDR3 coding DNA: TGTGCCAGCGGCCAGGGAAGGGGAGAGACCCAGTACTTC. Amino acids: CASGQGRGETQYF.

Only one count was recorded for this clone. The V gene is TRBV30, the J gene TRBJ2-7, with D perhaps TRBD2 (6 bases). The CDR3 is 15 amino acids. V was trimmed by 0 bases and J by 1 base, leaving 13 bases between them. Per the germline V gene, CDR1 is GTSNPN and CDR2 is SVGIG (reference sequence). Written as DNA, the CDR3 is TGTGCCTGGAGTGTACTGGGACTCCAATCCTACGAGCAGTACTTC. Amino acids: CAWSVLGLQSYEQYF.

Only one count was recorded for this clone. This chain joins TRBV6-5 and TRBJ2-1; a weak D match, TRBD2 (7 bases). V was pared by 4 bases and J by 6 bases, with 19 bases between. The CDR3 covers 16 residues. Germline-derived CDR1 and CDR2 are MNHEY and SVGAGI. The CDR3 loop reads CASSSGVGGTPNEQFF. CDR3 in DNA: TGTGCCAGCAGTTCGGGTGTCGGGGGGACACCCAATGAGCAGTTCTTC.

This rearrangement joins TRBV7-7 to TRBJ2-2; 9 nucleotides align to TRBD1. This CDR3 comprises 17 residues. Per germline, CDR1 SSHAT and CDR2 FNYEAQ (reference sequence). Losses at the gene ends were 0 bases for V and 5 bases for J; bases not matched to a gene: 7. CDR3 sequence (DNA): TGTGCCAGCAGCTTAGCGAACGGACAGGGGAGGACCGGGGAGCTGTTTTTT. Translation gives CASSLANGQGRTGELFF.

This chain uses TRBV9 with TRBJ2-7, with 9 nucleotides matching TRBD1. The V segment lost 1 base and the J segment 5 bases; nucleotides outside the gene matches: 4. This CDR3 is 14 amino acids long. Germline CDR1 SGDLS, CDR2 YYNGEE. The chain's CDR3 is CASSVQQGADEQYF. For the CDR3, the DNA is TGTGCCAGCAGCGTACAACAGGGGGCTGACGAGCAGTACTTC.

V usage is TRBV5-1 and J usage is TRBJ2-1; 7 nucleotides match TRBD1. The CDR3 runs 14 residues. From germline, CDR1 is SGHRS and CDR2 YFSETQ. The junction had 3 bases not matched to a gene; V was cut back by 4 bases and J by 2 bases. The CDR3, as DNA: TGCGCCAGCAGCCCAGGGGGAACCTACAATGAGCAGTTCTTC. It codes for CASSPGGTYNEQFF.

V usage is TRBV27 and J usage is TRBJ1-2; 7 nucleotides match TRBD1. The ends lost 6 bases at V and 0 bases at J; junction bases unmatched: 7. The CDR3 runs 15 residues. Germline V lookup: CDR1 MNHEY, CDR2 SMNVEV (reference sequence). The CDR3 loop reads CASSQTGAPNYGYTF. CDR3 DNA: TGTGCCAGCAGCCAAACAGGGGCCCCTAACTATGGCTACACCTTC.

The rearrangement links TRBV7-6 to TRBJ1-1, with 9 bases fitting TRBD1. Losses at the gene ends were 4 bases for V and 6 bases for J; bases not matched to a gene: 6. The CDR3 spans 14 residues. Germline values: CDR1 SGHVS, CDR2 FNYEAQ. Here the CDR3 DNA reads TGTGCCAGCAGCTCGACAGGGGGGAGTGCTGAAGCTTTCTTT. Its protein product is CASSSTGGSAEAFF.

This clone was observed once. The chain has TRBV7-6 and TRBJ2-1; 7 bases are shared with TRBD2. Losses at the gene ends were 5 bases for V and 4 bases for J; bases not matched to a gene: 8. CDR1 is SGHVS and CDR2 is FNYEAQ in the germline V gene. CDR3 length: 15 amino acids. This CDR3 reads CASSPSPSGYNEQFF. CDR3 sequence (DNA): TGTGCCAGCAGCCCCTCGCCTAGCGGATACAATGAGCAGTTCTTC.

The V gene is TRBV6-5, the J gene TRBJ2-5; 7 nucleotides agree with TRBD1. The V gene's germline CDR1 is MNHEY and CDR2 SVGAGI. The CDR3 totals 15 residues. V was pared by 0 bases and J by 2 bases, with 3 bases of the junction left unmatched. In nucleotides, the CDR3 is TGTGCCAGCAGTTACTCATCAGGGGGTCAAGAGACCCAGTACTTC. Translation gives CASSYSSGGQETQYF.

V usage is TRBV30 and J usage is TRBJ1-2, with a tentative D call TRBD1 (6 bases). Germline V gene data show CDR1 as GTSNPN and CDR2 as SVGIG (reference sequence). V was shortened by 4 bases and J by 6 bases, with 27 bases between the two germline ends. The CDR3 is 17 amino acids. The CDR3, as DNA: TGTGCCTGGAACCCCCCGGACAGTTATTTTCGGGGTGATGGCTACACCTTC. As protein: CAWNPPDSYFRGDGYTF.

The CDR3: CASSIGGGFSYNEQFF. The CDR3, as DNA: TGTGCCAGTAGTATAGGGGGCGGATTCTCCTACAATGAGCAGTTCTTC. The J gene is TRBJ2-1, the V gene TRBV19; a weak D match, TRBD1 (5 bases). V was pared by 1 base and J by 0 bases, with 10 bases between. CDR3 size: 16 residues. Germline V gene sequence: CDR1 LNHDA, CDR2 SQIVND (reference sequence). Using reference TRBV19 and TRBJ2-1 for the parts outside the CDR3, the full variable domain is DGGITQSPKYLFRKEGQNVTLSCEQNLNHDAMYWYRQDPGQGLRLIYYSQIVNDFQKGDIAEGYSVSREKKESFPLTVTSAQKNPTAFYLCASSIGGGFSYNEQFFGPGTRLTVL.

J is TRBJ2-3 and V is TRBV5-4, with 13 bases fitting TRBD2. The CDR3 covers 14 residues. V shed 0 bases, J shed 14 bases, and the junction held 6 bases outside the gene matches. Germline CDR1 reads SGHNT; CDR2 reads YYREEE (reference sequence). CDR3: CASSLETSGGYAYF. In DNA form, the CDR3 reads TGTGCCAGCAGCTTGGAGACTAGCGGGGGGTATGCGTATTTT.

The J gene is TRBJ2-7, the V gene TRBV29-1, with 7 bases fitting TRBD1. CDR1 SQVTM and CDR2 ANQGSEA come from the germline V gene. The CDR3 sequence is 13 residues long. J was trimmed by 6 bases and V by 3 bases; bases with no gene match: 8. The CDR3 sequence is CSVEGRGKSEQYF. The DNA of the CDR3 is TGCAGCGTTGAGGGCAGGGGGAAGAGCGAGCAGTACTTC.

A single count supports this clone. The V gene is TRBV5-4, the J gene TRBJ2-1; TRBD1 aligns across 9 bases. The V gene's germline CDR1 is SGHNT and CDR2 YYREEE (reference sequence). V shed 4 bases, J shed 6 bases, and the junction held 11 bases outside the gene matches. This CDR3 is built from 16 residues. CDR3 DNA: TGTGCCAGCAGCCTTACCGGGACAGGGAGGTCCAATGAGCAGTTCTTC. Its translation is CASSLTGTGRSNEQFF.

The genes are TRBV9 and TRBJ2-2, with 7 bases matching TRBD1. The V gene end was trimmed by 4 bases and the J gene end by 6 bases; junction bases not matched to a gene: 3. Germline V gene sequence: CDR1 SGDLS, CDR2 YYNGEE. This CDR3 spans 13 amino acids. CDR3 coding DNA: TGTGCCAGCAGCCACGACAGGGCCGGGGAGCTGTTTTTT. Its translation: CASSHDRAGELFF.

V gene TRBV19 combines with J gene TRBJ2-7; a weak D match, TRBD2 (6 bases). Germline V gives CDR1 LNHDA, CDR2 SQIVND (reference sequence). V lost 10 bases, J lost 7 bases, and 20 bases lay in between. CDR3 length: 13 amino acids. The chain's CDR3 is CATGGVLEGEQYF. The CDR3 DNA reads TGTGCCACCGGAGGGGTTCTAGAGGGTGAGCAGTACTTC.

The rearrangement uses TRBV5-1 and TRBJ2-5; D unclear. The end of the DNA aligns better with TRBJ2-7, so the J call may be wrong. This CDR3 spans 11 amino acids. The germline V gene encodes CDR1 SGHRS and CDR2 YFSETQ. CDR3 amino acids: CASSSHYEQYF. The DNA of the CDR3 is TGCGCCAGCAGCTCCCATTACGAGCAGTACTTC.

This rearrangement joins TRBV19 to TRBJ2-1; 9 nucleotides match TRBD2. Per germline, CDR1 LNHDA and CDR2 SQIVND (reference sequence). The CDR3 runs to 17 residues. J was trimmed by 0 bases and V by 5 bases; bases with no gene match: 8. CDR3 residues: CASSSGGRVSSYNEQFF. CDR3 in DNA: TGTGCCAGTAGTTCGGGCGGGAGGGTTAGCTCCTACAATGAGCAGTTCTTC.

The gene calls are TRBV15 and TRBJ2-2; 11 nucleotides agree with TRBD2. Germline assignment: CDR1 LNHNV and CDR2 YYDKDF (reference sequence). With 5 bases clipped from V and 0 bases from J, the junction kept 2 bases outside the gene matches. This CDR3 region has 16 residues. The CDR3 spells CATSAGLAANTGELFF. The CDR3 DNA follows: TGTGCCACCAGCGCGGGACTAGCGGCGAACACCGGGGAGCTGTTTTTT.

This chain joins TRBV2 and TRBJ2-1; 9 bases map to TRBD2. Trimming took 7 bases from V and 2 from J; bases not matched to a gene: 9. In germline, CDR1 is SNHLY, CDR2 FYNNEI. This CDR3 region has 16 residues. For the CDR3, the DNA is TGTGCCAGCACTAGCGCGGGAGGGCCCCCCTACAATGAGCAGTTCTTC. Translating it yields CASTSAGGPPYNEQFF.

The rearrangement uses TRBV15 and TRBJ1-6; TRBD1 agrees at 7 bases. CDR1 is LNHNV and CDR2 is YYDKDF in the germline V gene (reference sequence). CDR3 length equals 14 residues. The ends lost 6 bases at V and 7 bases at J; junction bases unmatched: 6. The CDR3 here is CATRERTGNSPLHF. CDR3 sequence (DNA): TGTGCCACCAGGGAACGGACAGGAAATTCACCCCTCCACTTT.

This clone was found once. CDR3 sequence (DNA): TGCGCCAGCAGCCAAGATGTCGGGACAGGGGATAACTATGGCTACACCTTC. Residues: CASSQDVGTGDNYGYTF. The chain joins TRBV4-3 to TRBJ1-2; 10 positions agree with TRBD1. V lost 0 bases, J lost 1 base, and 5 bases stayed unmatched. The germline V gene encodes CDR1 LGHNA and CDR2 YSLEER. CDR3 size: 17 residues.